This TCR beta chain originates from a study of blood T cells in healthy people across ages. This clonotype was detected a few times. A sample-barcoded 5' primer and a J-beta primer mix were used in a second PCR of roughly 7 to 11 cycles. TCRdb re-analysed the 5' RACE reads in MiXCR, keeping a single row per CDR3 protein. The data show about 800,000 distinct CDR3 sequences, with roughly 60% seen just once and roughly 22% held by the top ten. The sample comprised blood. The sequence derives from a man aged 30 to 45 in good health.

This CDR3 reads CSVTYNEQFF. CDR3 in DNA: TGCAGCGTTACGTACAATGAGCAGTTCTTC. The chain is built from TRBV29-1 and TRBJ2-1; D remains ambiguous. This CDR3 is built from 10 residues. In germline, CDR1 is SQVTM, CDR2 ANQGSEA. Between the trimmed V and J ends, which lost 5 bases and 4 bases, there was a span of 3 bases.